Below are 16 T cell receptor beta chains sequenced from a single sample in a study of cytomegalovirus exposure and HLA in healthy donors. Use of 60 Vbeta and 13 Jbeta primers characterized the PCR. This table comes from immunoSEQ multiplex PCR, and its TCRdb copy is limited to in-frame clones, with some not included. The sample shows under 150,000 clones, 65% to 85% of them seen only once. Sequencing used PBMCs. These receptors were collected from a woman between 18 and 29 years old in good health and CMV-seronegative.

This chain connects TRBV7-9 to TRBJ2-1, with D maybe TRBD2 (6 bases). Trimming stripped 4 bases from V and 4 bases from J, with 14 bases between. There are 15 residues in the CDR3. Per germline, CDR1 SEHNR and CDR2 FQNEAQ (reference sequence). The CDR3 region has the DNA TGTGCCAGCAGCTGGCGGGATTCAGGGTACAATGAGCAGTTCTTC. Translation: CASSWRDSGYNEQFF. Full variable domain (remainder filled in from reference TRBV7-9 and TRBJ2-1): DTGVSQNPRHKITKRGQNVTFRCDPISEHNRLYWYRQTLGQGPEFLTYFQNEAQLEKSRLLSDRFSAERPKGSFSTLEIQRTEQGDSAMYLCASSWRDSGYNEQFFGPGTRLTVL.

The J gene is TRBJ2-1, the V gene TRBV7-2; 11 bases match TRBD2. The junction had 11 bases not matched to a gene; V was cut back by 3 bases and J by 7 bases. The CDR3 extends over 17 amino acids. In germline, CDR1 is SGHTA, CDR2 FQGNSA. CDR3 DNA sequence: TGTGCCAGCAGCTTGGCCTCTCCGACTAGCGGGGTGAATGAGCAGTTCTTC. This sequence encodes CASSLASPTSGVNEQFF.

The chain links TRBV5-1 to TRBJ2-2; 7 nucleotides match TRBD1. The CDR3 runs to 17 residues. Germline-derived CDR1 and CDR2 are SGHRS and YFSETQ. V dropped 0 bases and J dropped 5; count of bases not matched to a gene: 10. The CDR3 coding sequence is TGCGCCAGCAGCTTGGTCCGTCGACAGGGCGGGACCGGGGAGCTGTTTTTT. This encodes CASSLVRRQGGTGELFF.

This chain uses TRBV4-2 with TRBJ1-1; D is ambiguous. Per the germline V gene, CDR1 is LGHNA and CDR2 is YNFKEQ. Trimming removed 0 bases at V and 2 bases at J, with 13 bases between. The CDR3 sequence is 16 residues long. CDR3 nucleotide sequence: TGTGCCAGCAGCCAAGATCGAGTCCCACCAAACACTGAAGCTTTCTTT. It is translated as CASSQDRVPPNTEAFF.

This chain links TRBV4-1 with TRBJ2-7; 7 positions agree with TRBD1. Germline trimming cut 1 base from V and 2 bases from J; bases unmatched to any gene: 2. This CDR3 has 14 amino acids. CDR1 is MGHRA, CDR2 YSYEKL, per germline. The chain's CDR3 is CASSQVRGPYEQYV. In DNA form, the CDR3 reads TGCGCCAGCAGCCAAGTTAGGGGGCCCTACGAGCAGTACGTC.

The chain carries TRBV5-4 and TRBJ2-5; 10 positions match TRBD1. Germline CDR1 SGHNT, CDR2 YYREEE (reference sequence). Losses at the gene ends were 4 bases for V and 2 bases for J; bases not matched to a gene: 8. The CDR3 sequence is 16 residues long. The CDR3 DNA sequence: TGTGCCAGCAGCACACGGACAGGGGGACAACAAGAGACCCAGTACTTC. It specifies CASSTRTGGQQETQYF.

The rearrangement links TRBV7-9 to TRBJ2-2; D possibly corresponds to TRBD2 (5 bases). The CDR3 totals 15 residues. Per germline, CDR1 SEHNR and CDR2 FQNEAQ (reference sequence). V was trimmed by 5 bases and J by 0 bases, leaving 10 bases between them. DNA for the CDR3: TGTGCCAGCAGCCCCCCGGGGACGAACACCGGGGAGCTGTTTTTT. Residues: CASSPPGTNTGELFF.

The chain is built from TRBV7-2 and TRBJ1-2; D gene unclear. Trimming left V 5 bases short and J 3 bases short, with 16 bases between. The CDR3 extends over 15 amino acids. From germline, CDR1 is SGHTA and CDR2 FQGNSA. As DNA, the CDR3 is TGTGCCAGCAGCGAGAGCTCAATGGAGTACTATGGCTACACCTTC. It specifies CASSESSMEYYGYTF.

A word on this clone: Additional DNA sequences in this sample encode the identical CDR3. This sequence joins TRBV10-3 and TRBJ1-1, with unresolved D. Trimming took 3 bases from V and 1 from J, leaving 3 bases between them. From germline, CDR1 is ENHRY and CDR2 SYGVKD. The CDR3 totals 12 residues. The CDR3 loop reads CAISDRNTEAFF. The CDR3 DNA follows: TGTGCCATCAGTGACAGGAACACTGAAGCTTTCTTT.

On this clone: This sample also contains other DNA sequences that code for the same CDR3. The chain is built from TRBV5-1 and TRBJ2-7; 13 nucleotides align to TRBD2. The CDR3 is 15 residues long. V shed 5 bases, J shed 0 bases, and the junction held 2 bases outside the gene matches. Germline CDR1 reads SGHRS; CDR2 reads YFSETQ. This chain's CDR3 is CASSWTSGSSYEQYF. In DNA, the CDR3 is TGCGCCAGCAGTTGGACTAGCGGGAGCTCCTACGAGCAGTACTTC.

The chain uses TRBV19 and TRBJ2-2, with no clear D. The CDR3 length is 11 residues. The V and J ends lost 6 bases and 5 bases respectively, with 4 bases between them. Looked up from germline, CDR1 is LNHDA and CDR2 is SQIVND (reference sequence). This CDR3 is CASSHTGELFF. DNA for the CDR3: TGTGCCAGTAGCCATACCGGGGAGCTGTTTTTT.

The CDR3 reads CASSIGRVGETQYF. The CDR3 coding sequence is TGTGCCAGTAGTATAGGCAGGGTTGGAGAGACCCAGTACTTC. This rearrangement joins TRBV19 to TRBJ2-5; tentative D call: TRBD1 (5 bases). Looked up from germline, CDR1 is LNHDA and CDR2 is SQIVND (reference sequence). The CDR3 extends over 14 amino acids. The V end was cut by 1 base, the J end by 4 bases, with 10 bases between.

The chain is built from TRBV6-5 and TRBJ1-1, with TRBD1 as a possible D gene (5 bases). V was cut by 5 bases and J by 1 base, with 14 bases left in between. This CDR3 is built from 15 residues. CDR1 and CDR2 (germline): MNHEY, SVGAGI. The CDR3 loop reads CASSTDWGGNTEAFF. The CDR3 DNA sequence: TGTGCCAGCAGTACAGATTGGGGGGGGAACACTGAAGCTTTCTTT.

V gene TRBV19 combines with J gene TRBJ2-2; 14 nucleotides line up with TRBD2. This CDR3 contains 18 residues. Germline V gene lookup returns CDR1 LNHDA and CDR2 SQIVND (reference sequence). The junction had 13 bases not matched to a gene; V was cut back by 5 bases and J by 8 bases. This CDR3 reads CASSVGSGTSGSSGELFF. The CDR3 bases are TGTGCCAGTAGTGTAGGATCCGGGACTAGCGGGAGTTCGGGGGAGCTGTTTTTT. Together with reference TRBV19 and TRBJ2-2, the CDR3 gives the full variable domain: DGGITQSPKYLFRKEGQNVTLSCEQNLNHDAMYWYRQDPGQGLRLIYYSQIVNDFQKGDIAEGYSVSREKKESFPLTVTSAQKNPTAFYLCASSVGSGTSGSSGELFFGEGSRLTVL.

This clone appeared a few times. The chain links TRBV5-6 to TRBJ2-3; D possibly corresponds to TRBD2 (5 bases). Germline CDR1 is SGHDT and CDR2 is YYEEEE. The CDR3 spans 16 residues. Trimming shortened V by 1 base and J by 0 bases, and 12 bases separated the two germline ends. The CDR3 nucleotides read TGTGCCAGCAGCTTGCGTTTGCGGGCTAGCACAGATACGCAGTATTTT. It codes for CASSLRLRASTDTQYF.

The chain carries TRBV4-2 and TRBJ1-4; D gene ambiguous. The germline CDR1 and CDR2 sequences are LGHNA and YNFKEQ. V lost 3 bases to trimming and J lost 9 bases, with 14 bases between them. This CDR3 region has 14 residues. The CDR3 DNA reads as TGTGCCAGCAGCCATCGCGTTGGGAGGAAAAAACTGTTTTTT. Translated: CASSHRVGRKKLFF.